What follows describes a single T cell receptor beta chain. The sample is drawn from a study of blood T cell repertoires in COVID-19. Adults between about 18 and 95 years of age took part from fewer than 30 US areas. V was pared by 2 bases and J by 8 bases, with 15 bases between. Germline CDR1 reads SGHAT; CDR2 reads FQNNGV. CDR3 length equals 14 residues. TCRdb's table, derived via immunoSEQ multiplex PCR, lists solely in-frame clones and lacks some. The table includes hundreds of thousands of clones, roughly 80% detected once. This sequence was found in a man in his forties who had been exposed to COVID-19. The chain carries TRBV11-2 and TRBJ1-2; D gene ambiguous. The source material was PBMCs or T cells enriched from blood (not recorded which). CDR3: CASSLLGAGVGYTF. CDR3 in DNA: TGTGCCAGCAGCTTATTGGGAGCCGGAGTAGGCTACACCTTC.